The clone carrying this T cell receptor beta chain has at least ten counts. Looked up from germline, CDR1 is SQVTM and CDR2 is ANQGSEA. The V end was cut by 0 bases, the J end by 2 bases, with 18 bases between. The CDR3 has 17 residues. The entry originates in a study of regulatory T cells in long-lasting Graves disease. Time point denoted: newly diagnosed GD, antithyroid drugs for less than 3 months. The TCR library was prepared using RNA isolated from PBMCs. Libraries of TCR beta came from iRepertoire HTBI primers plus Arm-PCR of CDR3 regions. TCRdb reprocessed the multiplex PCR reads via MiXCR and lists one record per CDR3 protein. The sample holds about 470,000 distinct CDR3 sequences, about 16% seen once. This sample was shared with a second study, whose subject was T cells in Graves' hyperthyroidism and ophthalmopathy. From that study: Ophthalmopathy got predicted by the model a median about six months before its onset.

Sequences were derived from peripheral blood mononuclear cells (PBMCs), sampled at new diagnosis, from a patient treated with antithyroid drugs. This chain uses TRBV29-1 with TRBJ2-3; D is ambiguous. The receptor was derived from a woman aged 25 to 39 with Graves disease. As DNA, the CDR3 is TGCAGCGTTGAAGATTTCTTGGACCGAGCCTCCACAGATACGCAGTATTTT. Protein: CSVEDFLDRASTDTQYF.